This TCR beta chain was retrieved from a study of cytomegalovirus exposure and HLA in healthy donors. It was with 60 Vbeta and 13 Jbeta primers that the PCR ran. The data were produced by immunoSEQ multiplex PCR, yet TCRdb's version contains in-frame clones alone and is incomplete. The sample has roughly 120,000 clones; about 60% are singletons. Though probably carrying unrecorded immune exposures, donors were nominally healthy at sampling. This clone was seen just once. V lost 7 bases to trimming and J lost 1 base, with 11 bases between them. Per the germline V gene, CDR1 is MNHEY and CDR2 is SMNVEV (reference sequence). This CDR3 has 15 amino acids.

The clonotype originates from a man aged 40-50 years in good health and CMV-seropositive. The specimen was PBMCs. The chain employs TRBV27 and TRBJ2-6; D is ambiguous. The CDR3 spells CASTSMTSGANVLTF. CDR3 DNA sequence: TGTGCCAGCACCTCGATGACATCTGGGGCCAACGTCCTGACTTTC.